This T cell receptor beta chain was identified during a study of T cells in Graves' hyperthyroidism and ophthalmopathy. Study-wide results and limits: Model output signaled ophthalmopathy a median around 6.9 months ahead of onset. Patients with ophthalmopathy were separated from those with stable hyperthyroidism by a 13 V-J model.

TCR beta CDR3 sequences were amplified from RNA transcripts. HTBI primers drove first-round RT-PCR of the TCR CDR3. TCRdb passed the multiplex PCR reads through MiXCR, listing each CDR3 protein once. The table includes about 400,000 distinct CDR3 sequences, 15% to 18% detected once. The hyperthyroidism was newly diagnosed and had lasted under 2 months; the patients were aged 18 to 65. First hyperthyroidism diagnosis is when the blood sample was obtained, before any ophthalmopathy symptoms. As to this clonotype: Its antigen is unidentified. An end of the junction does not agree with germline; a read error may underlie this.

CDR3 size: 13 residues. The specimen sequenced was blood. The receptor was isolated from a woman aged 18-29 years with Graves' hyperthyroidism that later progressed to Graves' ophthalmopathy. The rearrangement joins TRBV12-3 or TRBV12-4 to TRBJ1-5; D gene ambiguous. CDR3 region: CPSSLQTNQPQHF. For the CDR3, the DNA is TGTCCCAGCAGTTTACAGACTAATCAGCCCCAGCATTTT.